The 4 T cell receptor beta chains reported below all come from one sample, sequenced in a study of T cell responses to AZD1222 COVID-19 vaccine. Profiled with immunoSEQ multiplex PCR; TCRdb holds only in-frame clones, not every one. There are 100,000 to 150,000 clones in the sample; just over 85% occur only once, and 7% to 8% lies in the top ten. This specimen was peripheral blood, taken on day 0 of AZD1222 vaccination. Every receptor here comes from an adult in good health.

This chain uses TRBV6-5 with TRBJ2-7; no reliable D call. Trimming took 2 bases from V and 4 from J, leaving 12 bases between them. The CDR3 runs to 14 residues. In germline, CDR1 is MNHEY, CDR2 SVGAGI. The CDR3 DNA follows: TGTGCCAGCAGTTACGCACCAAGGTTTTACGAGCAGTACTTC. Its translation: CASSYAPRFYEQYF.

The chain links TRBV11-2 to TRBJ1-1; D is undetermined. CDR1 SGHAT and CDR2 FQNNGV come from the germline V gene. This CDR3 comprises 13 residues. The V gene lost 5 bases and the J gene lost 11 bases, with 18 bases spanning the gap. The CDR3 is CASSPGASGLAFF. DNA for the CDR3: TGTGCCAGCAGCCCCGGCGCTTCAGGCCTCGCTTTCTTT.

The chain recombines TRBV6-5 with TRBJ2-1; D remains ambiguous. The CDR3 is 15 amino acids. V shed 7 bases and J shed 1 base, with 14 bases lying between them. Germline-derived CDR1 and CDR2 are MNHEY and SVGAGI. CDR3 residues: CASIPTVRSYNEQFF. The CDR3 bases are TGTGCCAGCATTCCTACGGTCCGGTCCTACAATGAGCAGTTCTTC.

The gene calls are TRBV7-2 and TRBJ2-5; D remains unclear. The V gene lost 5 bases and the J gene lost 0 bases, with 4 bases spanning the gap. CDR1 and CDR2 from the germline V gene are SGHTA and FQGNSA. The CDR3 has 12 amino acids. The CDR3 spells CASSPYQETQYF. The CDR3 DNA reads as TGTGCCAGCAGCCCGTACCAAGAGACCCAGTACTTC.